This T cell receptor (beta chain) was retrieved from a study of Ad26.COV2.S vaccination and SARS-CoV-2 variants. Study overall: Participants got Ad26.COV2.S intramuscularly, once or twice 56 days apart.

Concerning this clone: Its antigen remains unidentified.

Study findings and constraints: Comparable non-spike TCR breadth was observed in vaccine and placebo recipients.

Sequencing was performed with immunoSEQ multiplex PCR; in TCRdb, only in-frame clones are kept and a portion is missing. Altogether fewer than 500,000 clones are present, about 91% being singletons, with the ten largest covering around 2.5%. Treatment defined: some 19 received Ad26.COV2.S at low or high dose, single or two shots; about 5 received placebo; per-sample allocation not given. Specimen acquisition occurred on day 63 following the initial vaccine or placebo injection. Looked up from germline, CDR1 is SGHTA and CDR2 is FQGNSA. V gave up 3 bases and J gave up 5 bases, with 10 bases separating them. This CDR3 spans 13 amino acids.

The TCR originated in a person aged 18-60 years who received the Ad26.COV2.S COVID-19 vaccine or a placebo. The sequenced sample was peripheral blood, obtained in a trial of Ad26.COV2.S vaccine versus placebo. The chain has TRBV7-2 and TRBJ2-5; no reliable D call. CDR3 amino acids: CASSFGARETQYF. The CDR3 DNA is TGTGCCAGCAGCTTTGGTGCTAGGGAGACCCAGTACTTC.